This TCR beta chain was identified in a study of Graves' ophthalmopathy and Graves' hyperthyroidism. Germline CDR1 is SQVTM and CDR2 is ANQGSEA. The CDR3 totals 12 residues. Trimming removed 5 bases from V and 2 bases from J, with 10 bases in between. This clonotype came up many times. Amplification targeted the TCR beta CDR3 regions, with RNA transcripts as the source material. A first-round RT-PCR used HTBI primers, followed by a second-round multiplex PCR. TCRdb called the multiplex PCR reads again in MiXCR, with one record for every CDR3 protein. The table shows approximately 1.2 million distinct CDR3 sequences, with 36% occurring only once.

Sample: peripheral blood or thyroid tissue (not recorded which). The chain couples TRBV29-1 to TRBJ2-7; D uncertain. The clonotype originates from an adult man with Graves' hyperthyroidism. CDR3 loop: CSVYGSTYEQYF. The CDR3 coding sequence is TGCAGCGTTTATGGTTCAACCTACGAGCAGTACTTC.